A single sample gave rise to the 26 T cell receptor beta chains below, sequenced in a study of blood T cells in healthy people across ages. A second PCR, run for roughly 7 to 12 cycles, used a sample-barcoded 5' primer plus a J-beta primer mix. One entry per CDR3 protein results from TCRdb running MiXCR on the 5' RACE reads. The sample contains over 700,000 distinct CDR3 sequences, 50% to 65% of which appear only once. The sequencing input was blood. Receptors originate from a man aged 80 or over in good health.

This clonotype was observed a handful of times. This rearrangement joins TRBV20-1 to TRBJ2-7; tentative D call: TRBD1 (5 bases). CDR1 and CDR2 from the germline V gene are DFQATT and SNEGSKA (reference sequence). Trimming pared 6 bases from V and 0 bases from J, leaving 18 bases between. The CDR3 covers 15 residues. CDR3 region: CSAPTARVLSYEQYF. The DNA for the CDR3 is TGCAGTGCCCCAACTGCCAGGGTCCTCTCCTACGAGCAGTACTTC.

Only one count was recorded for this clonotype. At one end the junction does not follow the germline gene, possibly because of a read error. CDR3 sequence: CACSLDGGRGETQYF. The CDR3, as DNA: TGTGCCTGCAGCCTAGACGGCGGGAGAGGGGAGACCCAGTACTTC. This chain connects TRBV7-2 to TRBJ2-5, with TRBD2 identical over 7 bases. This CDR3 comprises 15 residues. The germline V gene has CDR1 SGHTA and CDR2 FQGNSA. Full variable domain (missing parts from reference TRBV7-2 and TRBJ2-5): GAGVSQSPSNKVTEKGKDVELRCDPISGHTALYWYRQSLGQGLEFLIYFQGNSAPDKSGLPSDRFSAERTGGSVSTLTIQRTQQEDSAVYLCACSLDGGRGETQYFGPGTRLLVL.

To note about this clonotype: At one of its ends the junction is not consistent with the germline gene, which may arise from a read error. This chain joins TRBV7-3 and TRBJ2-4; 11 nucleotides match TRBD2. The J call may not be correct, given that the DNA end is closer to TRBJ2-7. Germline-derived CDR1 and CDR2 are SGHTA and FQGTGA. The CDR3 has 15 residues. The DNA for the CDR3 is TGTGCCAGCAGCATAACTAGCGGGAGTATCCACGAGCAGTACTTC. Its translation: CASSITSGSIHEQYF.

This clonotype was detected only a few times. V usage is TRBV20-1 and J usage is TRBJ1-1; D call uncertain. This CDR3 comprises 14 residues. Germline CDR1 DFQATT, CDR2 SNEGSKA (reference sequence). The V end lost 6 bases, the J end lost 4 bases, and 18 bases lay between the germline ends. CDR3 residues: CSAPKVGVGTEAFF. In DNA, the CDR3 is TGCAGTGCCCCTAAGGTTGGGGTAGGCACTGAAGCTTTCTTT.

This clonotype was recorded a few times. The V call is TRBV6-6, the J call TRBJ1-4; no clear D. The V gene lost 4 bases and the J gene lost 6 bases, with 3 bases spanning the gap. The germline V gene encodes CDR1 MNHNY and CDR2 SVGAGI (reference sequence). This CDR3 spans 11 amino acids. The CDR3, as DNA: TGTGCCAGCAGTTTGGATGAAAAACTGTTTTTT. It specifies CASSLDEKLFF.

This clonotype showed up just a few times. The genes are TRBV11-3 and TRBJ2-4; perhaps TRBD1 as D (5 bases). The better agreement between TRBJ2-7 and the DNA end casts doubt on the J call. The CDR3 is 12 amino acids. Germline V gene sequence: CDR1 SGHNT, CDR2 YENEEA. The CDR3 loop reads CASSLDTHEQYF. The CDR3 nucleotides read TGTGCCAGCAGCTTGGACACCCACGAGCAGTACTTC.

V usage is TRBV29-1 and J usage is TRBJ2-7; perhaps TRBD2 as D (5 bases). V dropped 1 base and J dropped 4 bases, with 17 bases sitting between them. From germline, CDR1 is SQVTM and CDR2 ANQGSEA. The CDR3 has 15 amino acids. The CDR3 DNA reads TGCAGCGTTGAAGGAGGGTTCCTCCCGGATTACGAGCAGTACTTC. It yields the protein CSVEGGFLPDYEQYF.

About this clonotype itself: At one end the junction does not follow the germline gene, possibly because of a read error. J is TRBJ2-1 and V is TRBV7-7; 10 bases agree with TRBD2. The germline gives CDR1 SSHAT, CDR2 FNYEAQ (reference sequence). This CDR3 has 15 residues. The CDR3 sequence is CASSPELAGDNEQFF. The CDR3 nucleotides are TGTGCTAGCAGCCCCGAGCTAGCGGGAGACAATGAGCAGTTCTTC.

There are many counts of this clonotype. The J gene is TRBJ2-7, the V gene TRBV9, with TRBD2 matching over 8 bases. Germline CDR1 and CDR2: SGDLS and YYNGEE. The trim removed 4 bases at V and 0 bases at J, leaving 3 bases unmatched. CDR3 length: 14 amino acids. The CDR3 loop reads CASSRGGASYEQYF. The CDR3 DNA reads TGTGCCAGCAGCCGGGGGGGAGCCTCCTACGAGCAGTACTTC. Combining the CDR3 with reference TRBV9 and TRBJ2-7 gives the whole variable domain DSGVTQTPKHLITATGQRVTLRCSPRSGDLSVYWYQQSLDQGLQFLIQYYNGEERAKGNILERFSAQQFPDLHSELNLSSLELGDSALYFCASSRGGASYEQYFGPGTRLTVT.

This clonotype appeared once. V and J are TRBV6-2 or TRBV6-3 and TRBJ1-1, with no clear D. CDR1 MNHEY and CDR2 SVGEGT come from the germline V gene. This CDR3 comprises 12 residues. The germline V and J ends were trimmed by 2 bases and 3 bases, with 4 bases remaining between them. The CDR3 region is CASSYSDTEAFF. The CDR3 bases are TGTGCCAGCAGTTACAGCGACACTGAAGCTTTCTTT.

This clonotype turned up a few times. Sequence at one end of the junction differs from germline and may be a read error. This rearrangement joins TRBV3-1 to TRBJ2-7, with D uncertain. The CDR3 is made up of 12 amino acids. Germline V gene sequence: CDR1 LGHDT, CDR2 YNNKEL (reference sequence). The CDR3 nucleotides are TGTGCCAGCAGTCAAGGTAGGCGGGAGCAGTACTTC. Its translation is CASSQGRREQYF.

V gene TRBV20-1 combines with J gene TRBJ2-7; 9 nucleotides align to TRBD2. The CDR3 runs 17 residues. With 0 bases clipped from V and 3 bases from J, the junction kept 12 bases outside the gene matches. Germline CDR1 and CDR2: DFQATT and SNEGSKA (reference sequence). The CDR3 DNA reads TGCAGTGCTAGAGATCCCTGGGGGGATAGCGGGGGCTACGAGCAGTACTTC. This translates into CSARDPWGDSGGYEQYF.

This clonotype was found a few times. V and J are TRBV28 and TRBJ2-3; the D call may be TRBD1 or TRBD2 (5 bases each). Germline assignment: CDR1 MDHEN and CDR2 SYDVKM. CDR3 length: 16 residues. Deletions cut 7 bases from V and 2 bases from J, with 19 bases between. CDR3 in DNA: TGTGCCAGCACCCATCTCCGGGACGCTCCCACAGATACGCAGTATTTT. Translated: CASTHLRDAPTDTQYF.

The genes are TRBV25-1 and TRBJ2-3, with 10 nucleotides matching TRBD2. The CDR3 is made up of 17 amino acids. Germline V lookup: CDR1 MGHDK, CDR2 SYGVNS. The J segment lost 6 bases and the V segment lost 8 bases, leaving 17 bases of the junction unmatched. CDR3: CASAFGGLAGVYDTQYF. The CDR3 coding sequence is TGTGCCAGCGCTTTTGGTGGGCTAGCGGGAGTCTACGATACGCAGTATTTT.

The rearrangement links TRBV2 to TRBJ2-3; D is undetermined. The CDR3 contains 12 residues. Germline V gene lookup returns CDR1 SNHLY and CDR2 FYNNEI. V lost 6 bases and J 6 bases, leaving 10 bases between the germline ends. The CDR3 here is CASRPTGDTQYF. In DNA form, the CDR3 reads TGTGCCAGCAGGCCCACTGGGGATACGCAGTATTTT.

This sequence joins TRBV5-1 and TRBJ1-1; D is perhaps TRBD1 (5 bases). The CDR3 length is 14 residues. With 4 bases removed from V and 0 bases from J, the gap between germline ends came to 10 bases. Germline-derived CDR1 and CDR2 are SGHRS and YFSETQ. Written as DNA, the CDR3 is TGCGCCAGCAGCCCAGAAGGGGTGAACACTGAAGCTTTCTTT. This codes for CASSPEGVNTEAFF. The full variable domain, completed using reference TRBV5-1 and TRBJ1-1, is KAGVTQTPRYLIKTRGQQVTLSCSPISGHRSVSWYQQTPGQGLQFLFEYFSETQRNKGNFPGRFSGRQFSNSRSEMNVSTLELGDSALYLCASSPEGVNTEAFFGQGTRLTVV.

The genes are TRBV15 and TRBJ2-7; 10 nucleotides agree with TRBD2. Trimming removed 0 bases from V and 0 bases from J; junction bases left unmatched: 5. The CDR3 is 17 amino acids. CDR1 and CDR2 from the germline V gene are LNHNV and YYDKDF (reference sequence). The CDR3 sequence: CATSRDTSGTSSYEQYF. The DNA of the CDR3 is TGTGCCACCAGCAGAGATACTAGCGGGACCAGCTCCTACGAGCAGTACTTC.

This clonotype has more than one count but fewer than ten. The J gene is TRBJ1-6, the V gene TRBV6-5; D unresolved. Germline CDR1 and CDR2: MNHEY and SVGAGI. The CDR3 runs 15 residues. V lost 4 bases and J 10 bases, leaving 17 bases between the germline ends. The CDR3: CASSSRQMKKSPLHF. Here the CDR3 DNA reads TGTGCCAGCAGTTCTCGGCAAATGAAGAAATCACCCCTCCACTTT.

This clonotype was seen just once. The chain couples TRBV20-1 to TRBJ1-1; D is uncertain. The V end was cut by 2 bases, the J end by 1 base, with 8 bases between. Germline V gene lookup returns CDR1 DFQATT and CDR2 SNEGSKA (reference sequence). This CDR3 is 13 amino acids long. In DNA form, the CDR3 reads TGCAGTGCTAGACTCCGGTCGAACACTGAAGCTTTCTTT. Protein sequence: CSARLRSNTEAFF.

The V gene is TRBV7-3, the J gene TRBJ1-2; 8 positions agree with TRBD1. The V gene end was trimmed by 4 bases and the J gene end by 8 bases; junction bases not matched to a gene: 9. The CDR3 contains 14 residues. The germline CDR1 and CDR2 sequences are SGHTA and FQGTGA. The CDR3 DNA sequence: TGTGCCAGCAGCTCTTTCCCCGGACAGGGCGGCTACACCTTC. It encodes CASSSFPGQGGYTF. Looking up the rest from reference TRBV7-3 and TRBJ1-2 gives the full variable domain: GAGVSQTPSNKVTEKGKYVELRCDPISGHTALYWYRQSLGQGPEFLIYFQGTGAADDSGLPNDRFFAVRPEGSVSTLKIQRTERGDSAVYLCASSSFPGQGGYTFGSGTRLTVV.

With regard to this clonotype: A junction boundary mismatches the germline segment, possibly from a read error. The rearrangement uses TRBV5-5 and TRBJ2-6, with D unresolved. CDR1 and CDR2 (germline): SGHKS, YYEKEE (reference sequence). CDR3 length: 17 residues. CDR3 DNA sequence: TGTGCCAACAGCTTGTGGGGTCCGGGCTCTGGGGCCAACGTCCTGACTTTC. It encodes CANSLWGPGSGANVLTF.

The chain joins TRBV28 to TRBJ2-4; 7 bases line up with TRBD1. From germline, CDR1 is MDHEN and CDR2 SYDVKM. CDR3 length: 15 residues. Unmatched junction bases numbered 12, after V lost 5 bases and J lost 8 bases. The CDR3 nucleotides read TGTGCCAGCAGTCCTAGTGAGGACAGGTTCCACATTCAGTACTTC. This encodes CASSPSEDRFHIQYF.

This clonotype was observed a handful of times. J is TRBJ2-3 and V is TRBV15; D is tentatively TRBD1 or TRBD2 (5 bases each). CDR1 and CDR2 from the germline V gene are LNHNV and YYDKDF (reference sequence). Trimming removed 0 bases from V and 14 bases from J, with 21 bases in between. This CDR3 contains 15 residues. CDR3 sequence reads: CATSREGTLARYAYF. For the CDR3, the DNA is TGTGCCACCAGCAGAGAAGGGACCCTCGCCAGATACGCGTATTTT.

CDR3 bases: TGTGCCAGCAAGGGGGGCAGGCCGGCCTACGAGCAGTACTTC. The encoded protein is CASKGGRPAYEQYF. The V and J genes are TRBV6-1 and TRBJ2-7; D tentatively reads TRBD1 or TRBD2 (6 bases each). The CDR3 sequence is 14 residues long. Germline V lookup: CDR1 MNHNS, CDR2 SASEGT. Trimming shortened V by 7 bases and J by 2 bases, and 15 bases separated the two germline ends.

The chain recombines TRBV5-1 with TRBJ2-7; 8 bases match TRBD2. The CDR3 totals 15 residues. CDR1 is SGHRS, CDR2 YFSETQ, per germline. The J segment lost 2 bases and the V segment lost 1 base, leaving 5 bases of the junction unmatched. For the CDR3, the DNA is TGCGCCAGCAGCTTGATGGCGGGAGGAACCTACGAGCAGTACTTC. Protein product: CASSLMAGGTYEQYF.

A single count supports this clonotype. The chain links TRBV5-5 to TRBJ1-5, with a possible D match to TRBD1 (5 bases). Trimming took 1 base from V and 7 from J, leaving 12 bases between them. CDR1 SGHKS and CDR2 YYEKEE come from the germline V gene (reference sequence). The CDR3 totals 14 residues. CDR3 in amino acids: CASSLMGPRQPQHF. The CDR3 region has the DNA TGTGCCAGCAGCTTGATGGGACCTAGGCAGCCCCAGCATTTT.